These 30 T cell receptor beta chains were all obtained from the same sample, sequenced in a study of CD8 T cells in Susac syndrome. Random-hexamer reverse transcription was applied to roughly 0.5 to 1 ug RNA. TCRdb processed the immunoSEQ multiplex PCR reads anew with MiXCR; each CDR3 protein has one entry. The profile shows 100,000 to 150,000 distinct CDR3 sequences, 90% to 95% of them singletons. Sequencing used CD8+ T cells from PBMCs. The source of these receptors is a human donor with Susac syndrome.

The chain is built from TRBV7-8 and TRBJ2-1; 7 bases map to TRBD1. V was pared by 3 bases and J by 6 bases, with 2 bases of the junction left unmatched. The length of the CDR3 is 13 residues. Germline V gives CDR1 SGHVS, CDR2 FQNEAQ. The CDR3 region has the DNA TGTGCCAGCAGCTTGGGACAGAGCAATGAGCAGTTCTTC. Its translation: CASSLGQSNEQFF.

The V and J genes are TRBV30 and TRBJ2-1; no clear D. The germline CDR1 and CDR2 sequences are GTSNPN and SVGIG (reference sequence). The CDR3 has 13 residues. With 2 bases removed from V and 2 bases from J, the gap between germline ends came to 7 bases. CDR3 bases: TGTGCCTGGAGTCACCAACCCTACAATGAGCAGTTCTTC. It specifies CAWSHQPYNEQFF.

This clonotype was observed a single time. The chain combines TRBV2 with TRBJ1-6; D is unclear. The ends were cut back, 3 bases at V and 6 bases at J, with 9 bases in the middle. This CDR3 is 14 amino acids long. In germline, CDR1 is SNHLY, CDR2 FYNNEI. The CDR3 DNA sequence: TGTGCCAGCAGTGAGCGGCAGATTAATTCACCCCTCCACTTT. Translation: CASSERQINSPLHF. The full variable domain, with the rest looked up from reference TRBV2 and TRBJ1-6, is EPEVTQTPSHQVTQMGQEVILRCVPISNHLYFYWYRQILGQKVEFLVSFYNNEISEKSEIFDDQFSVERPDGSNFTLKIRSTKLEDSAMYFCASSERQINSPLHFGNGTRLTVT.

The chain carries TRBV20-1 and TRBJ2-5; 7 bases map to TRBD2. The length of the CDR3 is 15 residues. The trim removed 1 base at V and 5 bases at J, leaving 10 bases unmatched. Germline CDR1 is DFQATT and CDR2 is SNEGSKA (reference sequence). The CDR3 reads CSARGGGIEKETQYF. The CDR3 DNA is TGCAGTGCTAGAGGGGGGGGTATCGAGAAGGAGACCCAGTACTTC.

V and J are TRBV5-6 and TRBJ2-7, with D unresolved. V gave up 4 bases and J gave up 3 bases, with 8 bases separating them. Germline V gene data show CDR1 as SGHDT and CDR2 as YYEEEE. The CDR3 runs 12 residues. The CDR3, as DNA: TGTGCCAGCAGCACACGTCACTACGAGCAGTACTTC. This encodes CASSTRHYEQYF.

The chain has TRBV7-2 and TRBJ1-1, with 8 bases matching TRBD1. Germline assignment: CDR1 SGHTA and CDR2 FQGNSA. V dropped 2 bases and J dropped 4; count of bases not matched to a gene: 3. The CDR3 consists of 14 residues. The CDR3 loop is CASSLHRGFTEAFF. The CDR3 DNA is TGTGCCAGCAGCTTACACAGGGGGTTCACTGAAGCTTTCTTT.

Only one count was recorded for this clonotype. The chain employs TRBV20-1 and TRBJ2-7; the D gene is possibly TRBD1 (5 bases). The V end lost 5 bases, the J end lost 4 bases, and 9 bases lay between the germline ends. This CDR3 is built from 11 residues. The germline V gene has CDR1 DFQATT and CDR2 SNEGSKA (reference sequence). DNA of the CDR3: TGCAGTGCTCCTAGGGGATACGAGCAGTACTTC. Its translation: CSAPRGYEQYF.

In this sample, this clonotype turned up once. The V gene is TRBV28, the J gene TRBJ2-7; D possibly corresponds to TRBD1 (6 bases). CDR1 is MDHEN, CDR2 SYDVKM, per germline. CDR3 length: 14 amino acids. Trimming removed 2 bases from V and 2 bases from J, with 10 bases in between. The CDR3 region has the DNA TGTGCCAGCAGTTTAACAGGGCTTACCTACGAGCAGTACTTC. Translation: CASSLTGLTYEQYF.

This clonotype was recorded only once. This chain uses TRBV5-6 with TRBJ2-1, with D hard to call. Trimming removed 0 bases from V and 0 bases from J, with 4 bases in between. Germline V gene lookup returns CDR1 SGHDT and CDR2 YYEEEE. The CDR3 extends over 14 amino acids. The CDR3 loop reads CASSLGASYNEQFF. CDR3 in DNA: TGTGCCAGCAGCTTGGGGGCCTCCTACAATGAGCAGTTCTTC.

This chain joins TRBV19 and TRBJ2-2; D gene unclear. From germline, CDR1 is LNHDA and CDR2 SQIVND (reference sequence). This CDR3 contains 12 residues. V was pared by 7 bases and J by 7 bases, with 10 bases between. CDR3: CASNMGGGELFF. CDR3 DNA sequence: TGTGCCAGTAATATGGGTGGCGGGGAGCTGTTTTTT.

V and J are TRBV29-1 and TRBJ1-5, with D unclear. Germline V CDR1 and CDR2: SQVTM, ANQGSEA. The CDR3 has 12 amino acids. V shed 2 bases and J shed 3 bases, with 5 bases lying between them. CDR3 nucleotide sequence: TGCAGCGTTGAACATGACAATCAGCCCCAGCATTTT. It specifies CSVEHDNQPQHF. The full variable domain, with the rest looked up from reference TRBV29-1 and TRBJ1-5, is SAVISQKPSRDICQRGTSLTIQCQVDSQVTMMFWYRQQPGQSLTLIATANQGSEATYESGFVIDKFPISRPNLTFSTLTVSNMSPEDSSIYLCSVEHDNQPQHFGDGTRLSIL.

V and J are TRBV12-3 or TRBV12-4 and TRBJ2-2; possibly TRBD1 for D (5 bases). There are 15 residues in the CDR3. Trimming cost V 4 bases and J 1 base, with 10 bases left between them. The CDR3 sequence: CASSSRTQNTGELFF. DNA of the CDR3: TGTGCCAGCAGTTCCCGGACACAGAACACCGGGGAGCTGTTTTTT.

This chain connects TRBV6-5 to TRBJ2-3; 15 positions match TRBD2. V gave up 2 bases and J gave up 3 bases; unmatched junction bases: 3. CDR3 length equals 17 residues. Germline CDR1 is MNHEY and CDR2 is SVGAGI. CDR3 DNA sequence: TGTGCCAGCAGTTACGGGACTAGCGGGGGGATTACAGATACGCAGTATTTT. This translates into CASSYGTSGGITDTQYF.

The chain recombines TRBV27 with TRBJ1-2; TRBD1 aligns across 8 bases. Germline values: CDR1 MNHEY, CDR2 SMNVEV (reference sequence). The CDR3 consists of 15 residues. With 5 bases clipped from V and 4 bases from J, the junction kept 9 bases outside the gene matches. The chain's CDR3 is CASSTDRGLGYGYTF. The CDR3 nucleotides are TGTGCCAGCAGTACCGACAGGGGTTTAGGCTATGGCTACACCTTC.

This clonotype came up once. The V gene is TRBV6-2 or TRBV6-3, the J gene TRBJ2-2; no reliable D call. The germline V and J ends were trimmed by 6 bases and 6 bases, with 8 bases remaining between them. The CDR3 runs 12 residues. Germline V gene lookup returns CDR1 MNHEY and CDR2 SVGEGT. The CDR3 DNA reads as TGTGCCAGCAGCCCCACCGCCGGGGAGCTGTTTTTT. Protein sequence: CASSPTAGELFF.

The V gene is TRBV20-1, the J gene TRBJ2-3, with 10 bases aligning to TRBD2. CDR3 length: 16 amino acids. Germline assignment: CDR1 DFQATT and CDR2 SNEGSKA (reference sequence). With 2 bases clipped from V and 0 bases from J, the junction kept 5 bases outside the gene matches. CDR3 amino acids: CSARSLSGGSTDTQYF. The CDR3 DNA is TGCAGTGCTAGATCCCTTAGCGGGGGGAGCACAGATACGCAGTATTTT.

The V call is TRBV9, the J call TRBJ2-3, with TRBD2 matching 13 bases. With V trimmed by 5 bases and J by 2 bases, 11 bases remained unmatched. Germline values: CDR1 SGDLS, CDR2 YYNGEE. The CDR3 spans 18 residues. The CDR3 reads CASRRSAGLAGDTDTQYF. CDR3 DNA: TGTGCCAGCAGACGAAGCGCAGGACTAGCGGGAGACACAGATACGCAGTATTTT.

The chain joins TRBV12-5 to TRBJ1-5; no clear D gene. Trimming removed 6 bases from V and 0 bases from J, with 12 bases in between. The CDR3 is made up of 15 amino acids. CDR1 is LGHNT, CDR2 FRNRAP, per germline. CDR3 loop: CASGLVGDSNQPQHF. In DNA form, the CDR3 reads TGTGCTAGTGGCCTCGTCGGAGATAGCAATCAGCCCCAGCATTTT.

This rearrangement joins TRBV9 to TRBJ1-4; D might be TRBD1 (5 bases). The germline V gene encodes CDR1 SGDLS and CDR2 YYNGEE. The ends were cut back, 6 bases at V and 7 bases at J, with 16 bases in the middle. This CDR3 is built from 14 residues. The CDR3 region is CASTSGSVGEKLFF. For the CDR3, the DNA is TGTGCCAGCACCTCAGGGAGCGTTGGTGAAAAACTGTTTTTT. Using reference TRBV9 and TRBJ1-4 for the parts outside the CDR3, the full variable domain is DSGVTQTPKHLITATGQRVTLRCSPRSGDLSVYWYQQSLDQGLQFLIQYYNGEERAKGNILERFSAQQFPDLHSELNLSSLELGDSALYFCASTSGSVGEKLFFGSGTQLSVL.

V is TRBV12-3 or TRBV12-4 and J is TRBJ2-2, with 11 bases matching TRBD1. V lost 3 bases and J lost 5; bases outside the gene matches: 8. CDR3 length equals 17 residues. The CDR3 is CASSFPRDRGETGELFF. CDR3 nucleotides: TGTGCCAGCAGTTTTCCCCGGGACAGGGGGGAAACCGGGGAGCTGTTTTTT.

This chain connects TRBV12-3 or TRBV12-4 to TRBJ1-5; D gene unclear. Trimming pared 3 bases from V and 11 bases from J, leaving 17 bases between. CDR3 length: 14 residues. The CDR3 spells CASSFGSGGMAQHF. For the CDR3, the DNA is TGTGCCAGCAGTTTTGGGTCAGGAGGTATGGCCCAGCATTTT.

The chain joins TRBV29-1 to TRBJ1-1; D perhaps matches TRBD1 (5 bases). This CDR3 has 13 amino acids. Between the trimmed V and J ends, which lost 7 bases and 1 base, there was a span of 13 bases. Germline V CDR1 and CDR2: SQVTM, ANQGSEA. The CDR3 DNA follows: TGCAGCGCCTCCGCGGGGGGGAACACTGAAGCTTTCTTT. Translating it yields CSASAGGNTEAFF.

The chain has TRBV6-5 and TRBJ1-2; D is possibly TRBD1 (5 bases). V lost 2 bases and J lost 2, with 9 bases in between. CDR1 is MNHEY and CDR2 is SVGAGI in the germline V gene. This CDR3 contains 14 residues. The CDR3 here is CASSYGGGNYGYTF. CDR3 DNA: TGTGCCAGCAGTTACGGGGGGGGGAACTATGGCTACACCTTC.

V is TRBV6-5 and J is TRBJ2-3; unclear D gene. Germline CDR1 MNHEY, CDR2 SVGAGI. V was shortened by 2 bases and J by 4 bases, with 10 bases between the two germline ends. This CDR3 is 14 amino acids long. CDR3 coding DNA: TGTGCCAGCAGTTACGACCGTAACCCAGATACGCAGTATTTT. It yields the protein CASSYDRNPDTQYF.

This clonotype has only a few counts. The rearrangement links TRBV19 to TRBJ2-3; D remains ambiguous. Germline loops: CDR1 LNHDA, CDR2 SQIVND (reference sequence). Trimming cost V 5 bases and J 3 bases, with 9 bases left between them. The CDR3 totals 13 residues. Written as DNA, the CDR3 is TGTGCCAGTAGTCTATCCCCGACAGATACGCAGTATTTT. Protein: CASSLSPTDTQYF.

This sequence joins TRBV6-5 and TRBJ2-4; D remains unclear. Germline-derived CDR1 and CDR2 are MNHEY and SVGAGI. Trimming took off 5 bases at V and 14 bases at J, with 13 bases between the two ends. The CDR3 contains 11 residues. This CDR3 is CASSAPGTKYF. The CDR3 DNA reads as TGTGCCAGCAGTGCGCCCGGTACCAAGTACTTC.

The J gene is TRBJ2-3, the V gene TRBV20-1; D may be TRBD1 (6 bases). Trimming pared 6 bases from V and 0 bases from J, leaving 19 bases between. This CDR3 contains 16 residues. Germline V lookup: CDR1 DFQATT, CDR2 SNEGSKA (reference sequence). CDR3: CSANGTPGPSTDTQYF. CDR3 DNA: TGCAGTGCGAATGGGACACCGGGGCCTAGCACAGATACGCAGTATTTT.

This clonotype was detected only once. The V gene is TRBV20-1, the J gene TRBJ1-2, with D uncertain. V was clipped by 5 bases and J by 7 bases, with 20 bases between them. The CDR3 runs 14 residues. CDR1 and CDR2 from the germline V gene are DFQATT and SNEGSKA (reference sequence). CDR3 nucleotides: TGCAGTGCTTCCTCATTTTTTGAGGGAACTGGCTACACCTTC. Translation gives CSASSFFEGTGYTF.

This clonotype was observed a single time. This rearrangement joins TRBV9 to TRBJ1-1, with a weak D call TRBD1 (6 bases). Germline values: CDR1 SGDLS, CDR2 YYNGEE. CDR3 size: 14 residues. The V and J ends lost 3 bases and 0 bases respectively, with 9 bases between them. Here the CDR3 DNA reads TGTGCCAGCAGCGCCGGACAGTTGAACACTGAAGCTTTCTTT. It encodes CASSAGQLNTEAFF.

V is TRBV7-8 and J is TRBJ2-1; TRBD2 matches 12 bases. The ends lost 5 bases at V and 5 bases at J; junction bases unmatched: 7. The CDR3 covers 16 residues. Germline V gene lookup returns CDR1 SGHVS and CDR2 FQNEAQ. DNA for the CDR3: TGTGCCAGCAGCGCCTTACTAGCGGGGGGTAACAATGAGCAGTTCTTC. As protein: CASSALLAGGNNEQFF.